The T cell receptor beta chain under discussion was sequenced for a study of T cells in Graves' hyperthyroidism and ophthalmopathy. RNA transcripts yielded amplified TCR beta CDR3 regions. The study used the HTBI primer set for a first-round RT-PCR of the TCR CDR3. TCRdb independently ran MiXCR on the multiplex PCR reads; one entry per CDR3 protein. The sample has about 690,000 distinct CDR3 sequences; around 16% are singletons. Study observations and caveats: The authors' 13 V-J model separated ophthalmopathy from stable hyperthyroidism. Most thyroid clonotypes with frequency above 0.001 were detected in blood.

Trimming at V came to 6 bases and at J to 2 bases, leaving 6 bases not matched to a gene. Per germline, CDR1 SNHLY and CDR2 FYNNEI. The CDR3 is made up of 15 amino acids. This clonotype showed up many times. What it recognizes is unknown. The receptor was derived from a man between 50 and 59 years old with Graves' hyperthyroidism. Sequenced material: blood. The chain links TRBV2 to TRBJ2-1; 8 bases are a match to TRBD2. CDR3 DNA sequence: TGTGCCAGCAGGCCAGCGGGAGTGCCCTACAATGAGCAGTTCTTC. It encodes CASRPAGVPYNEQFF.